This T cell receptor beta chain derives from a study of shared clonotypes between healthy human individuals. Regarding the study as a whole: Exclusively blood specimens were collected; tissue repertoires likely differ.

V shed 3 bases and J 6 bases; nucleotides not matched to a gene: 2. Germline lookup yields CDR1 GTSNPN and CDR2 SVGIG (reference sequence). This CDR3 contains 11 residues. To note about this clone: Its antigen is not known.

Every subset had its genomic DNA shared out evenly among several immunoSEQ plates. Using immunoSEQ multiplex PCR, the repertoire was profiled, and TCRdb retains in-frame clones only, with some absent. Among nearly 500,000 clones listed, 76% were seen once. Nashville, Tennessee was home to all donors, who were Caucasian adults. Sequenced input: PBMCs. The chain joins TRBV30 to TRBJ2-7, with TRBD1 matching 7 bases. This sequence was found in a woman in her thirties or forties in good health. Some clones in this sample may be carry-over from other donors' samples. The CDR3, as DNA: TGTGCCTGGAGGACAGGGATCGAGCAGTACTTC. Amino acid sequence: CAWRTGIEQYF.